Below, one T cell receptor (beta chain) is given with its context. The antigen remains undetermined. A second PCR, run for roughly 7 to 12 cycles, used a sample-barcoded 5' primer plus a J-beta primer mix. Every cDNA was tagged by a template-switch adaptor with 12 random nucleotides. The study obtained at least 3 million CDR3-containing paired-end reads from every sample. A single record per CDR3 protein comes from TCRdb applying MiXCR to the 5' RACE reads. The table has 1.5 million to 1.9 million distinct CDR3 sequences, approximately 43% seen once; the top ten hold about 4%. The data belong to a study of blood T cells in healthy people across ages. Study-level results: Long-lived donors carried more naive CD4+ cells and greater diversity than aged donors.

Trimming cost V 5 bases and J 4 bases, with 20 bases left between them. CDR1 SEHNR and CDR2 FQNEAQ come from the germline V gene (reference sequence). The CDR3 has 16 amino acids. The chain joins TRBV7-9 to TRBJ1-2, with TRBD1 as a possible D gene (5 bases). The clonotype originates from a woman aged 18-35 years in good health. Sequencing used blood. The CDR3, as DNA: TGTGCCAGCAGCCTGACTTTAGGGGATCGAGGCTATGGCTACACCTTC. This gives the protein CASSLTLGDRGYGYTF.